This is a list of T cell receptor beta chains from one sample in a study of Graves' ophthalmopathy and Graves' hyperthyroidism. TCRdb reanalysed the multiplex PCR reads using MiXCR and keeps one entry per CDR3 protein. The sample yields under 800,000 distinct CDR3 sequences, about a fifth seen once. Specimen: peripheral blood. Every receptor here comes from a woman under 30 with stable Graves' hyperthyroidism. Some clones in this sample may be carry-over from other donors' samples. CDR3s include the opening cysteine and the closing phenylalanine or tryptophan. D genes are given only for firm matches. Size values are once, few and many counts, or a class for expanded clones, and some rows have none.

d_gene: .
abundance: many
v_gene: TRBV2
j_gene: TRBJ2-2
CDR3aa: CASREGGANTGELFF
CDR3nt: TGTGCCAGCAGGGAAGGAGGGGCGAACACCGGGGAGCTGTTTTTT

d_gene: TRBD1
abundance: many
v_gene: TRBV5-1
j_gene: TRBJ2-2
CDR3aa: CASSVGGPNTGELFF
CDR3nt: TGCGCCAGCAGCGTAGGGGGCCCTAACACCGGGGAGCTGTTTTTT

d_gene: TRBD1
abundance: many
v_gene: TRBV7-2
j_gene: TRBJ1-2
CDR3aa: CASSLRGQGPGYTF
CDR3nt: TGTGCCAGCAGCTTGAGGGGACAGGGTCCTGGCTACACCTTC

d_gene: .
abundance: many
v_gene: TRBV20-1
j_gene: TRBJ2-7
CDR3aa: CSARDRGRDHEQYF
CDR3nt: TGCAGTGCTAGAGACCGGGGAAGGGATCACGAGCAGTACTTC

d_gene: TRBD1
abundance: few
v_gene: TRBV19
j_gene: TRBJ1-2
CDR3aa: CASRNHRDSLNYGYTF
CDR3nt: TGTGCCAGTAGGAACCACCGGGACAGCCTAAACTATGGCTACACCTTC

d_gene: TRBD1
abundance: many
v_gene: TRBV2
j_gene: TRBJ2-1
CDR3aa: CASSDRGPYNEQFF
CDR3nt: TGTGCCAGCAGTGACAGGGGGCCCTACAATGAGCAGTTCTTC

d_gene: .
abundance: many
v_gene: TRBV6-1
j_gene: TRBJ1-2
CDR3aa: CASSEVISYGYTF
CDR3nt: TGTGCCAGCAGTGAAGTGATATCATATGGCTACACCTTC

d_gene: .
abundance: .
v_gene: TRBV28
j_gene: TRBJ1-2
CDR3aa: CASSPPDIGYTF
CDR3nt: TGTGCCAGCAGTCCACCGGACATTGGCTACACCTTC

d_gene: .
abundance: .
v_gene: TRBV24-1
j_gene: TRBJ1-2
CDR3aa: CATSDSRVSYGYTF
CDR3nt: TGTGCCACCAGTGACTCCAGGGTGAGCTATGGCTACACCTTC

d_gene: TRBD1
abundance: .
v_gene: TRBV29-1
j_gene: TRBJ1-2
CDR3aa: CSVLRDSLYGYTF
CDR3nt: TGCAGCGTCCTCCGGGACAGCCTCTATGGCTACACCTTC

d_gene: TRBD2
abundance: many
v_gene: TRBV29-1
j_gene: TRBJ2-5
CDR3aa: CSVDSGLAEETQYF
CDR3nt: TGCAGCGTTGATTCGGGACTAGCGGAAGAGACCCAGTACTTC

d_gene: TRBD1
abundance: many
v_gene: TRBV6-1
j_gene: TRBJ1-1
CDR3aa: CATRQGLRDTEAFF
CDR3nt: TGTGCCACCCGACAGGGCCTGAGGGACACTGAAGCTTTCTTT

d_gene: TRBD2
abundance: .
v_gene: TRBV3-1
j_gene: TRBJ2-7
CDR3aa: CASSLTSGQYEQYF
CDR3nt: TGTGCCAGCAGCCTCACTAGCGGCCAATACGAGCAGTACTTC

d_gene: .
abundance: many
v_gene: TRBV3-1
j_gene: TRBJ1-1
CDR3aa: CASSQDPGATEAFF
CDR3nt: TGTGCCAGCAGCCAAGACCCAGGGGCCACTGAAGCTTTCTTT

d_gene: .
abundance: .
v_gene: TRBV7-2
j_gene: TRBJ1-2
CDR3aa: CASSLRLDGYTF
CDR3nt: TGTGCCAGCAGCTTGAGGCTTGATGGCTACACCTTC

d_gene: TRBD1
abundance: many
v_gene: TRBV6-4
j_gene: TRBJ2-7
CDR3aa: CASSYRGKLYEQYF
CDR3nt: TGTGCCAGCAGTTACAGGGGGAAGTTATACGAGCAGTACTTC

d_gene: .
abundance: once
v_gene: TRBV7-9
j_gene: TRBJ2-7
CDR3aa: CASSFFPEYEQYF
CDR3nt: TGTGCCAGCAGTTTCTTCCCAGAGTACGAGCAGTACTTC